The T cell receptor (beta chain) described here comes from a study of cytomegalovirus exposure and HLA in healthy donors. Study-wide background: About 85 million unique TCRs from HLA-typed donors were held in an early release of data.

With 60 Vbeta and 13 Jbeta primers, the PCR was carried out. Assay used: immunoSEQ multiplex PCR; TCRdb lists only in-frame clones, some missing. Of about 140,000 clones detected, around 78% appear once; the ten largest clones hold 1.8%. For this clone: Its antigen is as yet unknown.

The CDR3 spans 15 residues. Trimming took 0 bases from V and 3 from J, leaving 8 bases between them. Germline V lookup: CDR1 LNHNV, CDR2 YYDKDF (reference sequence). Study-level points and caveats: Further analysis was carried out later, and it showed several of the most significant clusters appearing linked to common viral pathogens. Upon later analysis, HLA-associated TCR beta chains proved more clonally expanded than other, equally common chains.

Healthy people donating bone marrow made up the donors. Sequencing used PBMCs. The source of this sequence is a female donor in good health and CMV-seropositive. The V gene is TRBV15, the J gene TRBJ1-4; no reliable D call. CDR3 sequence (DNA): TGTGCCACCAGCAGAGATAAAAGCCCTAATGAAAAACTGTTTTTT. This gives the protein CATSRDKSPNEKLFF.